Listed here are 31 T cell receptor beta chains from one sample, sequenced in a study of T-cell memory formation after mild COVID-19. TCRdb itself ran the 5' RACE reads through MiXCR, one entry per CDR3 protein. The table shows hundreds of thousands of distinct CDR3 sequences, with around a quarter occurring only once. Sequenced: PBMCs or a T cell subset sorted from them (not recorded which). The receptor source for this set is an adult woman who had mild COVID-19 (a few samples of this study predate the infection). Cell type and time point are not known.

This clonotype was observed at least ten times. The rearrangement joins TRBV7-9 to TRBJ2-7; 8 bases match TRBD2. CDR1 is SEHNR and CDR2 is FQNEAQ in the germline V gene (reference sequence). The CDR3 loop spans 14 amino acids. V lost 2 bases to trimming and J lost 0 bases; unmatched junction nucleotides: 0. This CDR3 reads CASSLSGGSYEQYF. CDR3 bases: TGTGCCAGCAGCTTAAGCGGGGGCTCCTACGAGCAGTACTTC.

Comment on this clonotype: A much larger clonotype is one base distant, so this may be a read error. CDR3 sequence (DNA): TGTGCCAGCAGCCGAGGGCCGGGCACCTACGAGCAGTACTTC. Its translation is CASSRGPGTYEQYF. This chain connects TRBV14 to TRBJ2-7, with a tentative D call TRBD2 (5 bases). The V end lost 4 bases, the J end lost 2 bases, and 12 bases lay between the germline ends. In germline, CDR1 is SGHDN, CDR2 FVKESK. This CDR3 is 14 amino acids long.

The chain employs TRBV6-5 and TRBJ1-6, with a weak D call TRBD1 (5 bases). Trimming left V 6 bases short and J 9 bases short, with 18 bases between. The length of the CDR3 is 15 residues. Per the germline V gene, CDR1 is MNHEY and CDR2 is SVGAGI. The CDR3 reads CASSPSEGLGSPLHF. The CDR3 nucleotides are TGTGCCAGCAGCCCTAGCGAGGGGCTCGGTTCACCCCTCCACTTT.

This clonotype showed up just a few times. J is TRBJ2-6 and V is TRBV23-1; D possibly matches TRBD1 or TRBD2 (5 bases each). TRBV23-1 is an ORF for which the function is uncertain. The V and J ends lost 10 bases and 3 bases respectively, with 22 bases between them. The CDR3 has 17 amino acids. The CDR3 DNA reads TGCGCCACCCACTCGGGGACCTGTCGCTTTGGGGCCAACGTCCTGACTTTC. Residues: CATHSGTCRFGANVLTF.

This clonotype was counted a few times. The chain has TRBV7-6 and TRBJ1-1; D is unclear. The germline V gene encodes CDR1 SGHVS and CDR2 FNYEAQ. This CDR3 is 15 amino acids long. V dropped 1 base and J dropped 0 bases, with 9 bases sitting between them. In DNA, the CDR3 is TGTGCCAGCAGCTTAGTGGACGAGATGAACACTGAAGCTTTCTTT. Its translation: CASSLVDEMNTEAFF.

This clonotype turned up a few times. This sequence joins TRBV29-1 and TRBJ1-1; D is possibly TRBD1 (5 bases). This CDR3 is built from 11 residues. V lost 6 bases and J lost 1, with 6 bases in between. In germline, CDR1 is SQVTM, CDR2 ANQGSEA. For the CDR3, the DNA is TGCAGCGTGACAGCGAACACTGAAGCTTTCTTT. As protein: CSVTANTEAFF.

The CDR3 DNA reads TGTGCCAGCAGTTACCCTACCGGGACTAGCGGAACGGGAGGTAATACGCAGTATTTT. Translation gives CASSYPTGTSGTGGNTQYF. The chain uses TRBV6-5 and TRBJ2-3; 11 nucleotides agree with TRBD2. Unmatched junction bases numbered 17, after V lost 2 bases and J lost 7 bases. Per germline, CDR1 MNHEY and CDR2 SVGAGI. The CDR3 runs 19 residues.

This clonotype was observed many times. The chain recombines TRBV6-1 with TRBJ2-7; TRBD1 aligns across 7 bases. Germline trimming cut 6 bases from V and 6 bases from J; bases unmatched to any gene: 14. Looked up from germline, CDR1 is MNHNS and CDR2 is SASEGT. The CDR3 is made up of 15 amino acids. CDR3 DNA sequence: TGTGCCAGCAGCGCCCAAACTACAGGGGCAAGCGAGCAGTACTTC. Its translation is CASSAQTTGASEQYF.

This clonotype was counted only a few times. In nucleotides, the CDR3 is TGCAGTGCTAGAGTTAGTGGGAGGGACACCGGGGAGCTGTTTTTT. The encoded protein is CSARVSGRDTGELFF. V and J are TRBV20-1 and TRBJ2-2, with TRBD2 matching 7 bases. The CDR3 is 15 residues long. Germline V gene data show CDR1 as DFQATT and CDR2 as SNEGSKA (reference sequence). J gave up 3 bases and V 1 base, and 5 bases lay outside the gene matches.

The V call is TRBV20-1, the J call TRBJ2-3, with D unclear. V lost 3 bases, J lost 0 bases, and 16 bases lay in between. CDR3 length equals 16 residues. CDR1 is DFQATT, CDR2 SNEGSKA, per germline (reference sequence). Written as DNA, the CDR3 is TGCAGTGCTAGTCCCAGATCAGGCGGTAGCACAGATACGCAGTATTTT. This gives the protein CSASPRSGGSTDTQYF.

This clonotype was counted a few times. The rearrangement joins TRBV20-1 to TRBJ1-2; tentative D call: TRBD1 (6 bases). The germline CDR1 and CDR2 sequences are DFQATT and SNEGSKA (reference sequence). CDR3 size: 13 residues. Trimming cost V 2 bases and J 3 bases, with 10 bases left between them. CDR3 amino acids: CSARWGADYGYTF. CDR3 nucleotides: TGCAGTGCTAGATGGGGGGCTGACTATGGCTACACCTTC.

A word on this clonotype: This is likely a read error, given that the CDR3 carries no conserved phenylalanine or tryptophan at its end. CDR3 in DNA: TGTGCCAGCAGCTTACTCCAGGGAGGTTTCGATACGCAGTATTCT. Translated, it gives CASSLLQGGFDTQYS. The rearrangement links TRBV7-2 to TRBJ2-3, with D tentatively TRBD2 (6 bases). This CDR3 contains 15 residues. The germline gives CDR1 SGHTA, CDR2 FQGNSA. Trimming removed 2 bases at V and 6 bases at J, with 15 bases between.

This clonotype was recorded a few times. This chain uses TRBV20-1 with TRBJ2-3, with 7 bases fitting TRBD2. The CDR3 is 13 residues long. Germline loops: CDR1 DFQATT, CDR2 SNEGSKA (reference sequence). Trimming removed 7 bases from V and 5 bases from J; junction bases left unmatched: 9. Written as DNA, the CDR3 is TGCAGTGATTGGCGGGGGAGAGGAGATACGCAGTATTTT. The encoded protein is CSDWRGRGDTQYF.

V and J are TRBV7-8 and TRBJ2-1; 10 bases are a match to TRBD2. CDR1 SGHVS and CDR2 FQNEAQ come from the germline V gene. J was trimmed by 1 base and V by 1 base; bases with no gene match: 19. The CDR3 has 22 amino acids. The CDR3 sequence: CASSLEREGQGNSGGSYNEQFF. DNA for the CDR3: TGTGCCAGCAGCTTAGAGAGAGAAGGACAGGGTAATAGCGGGGGGTCCTACAATGAGCAGTTCTTC.

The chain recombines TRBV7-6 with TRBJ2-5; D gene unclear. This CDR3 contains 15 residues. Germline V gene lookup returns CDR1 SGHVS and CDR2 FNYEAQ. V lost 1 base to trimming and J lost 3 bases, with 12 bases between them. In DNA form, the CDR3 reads TGTGCCAGCAGCTTAGAAGTCGTTGGGGAAGAGACCCAGTACTTC. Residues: CASSLEVVGEETQYF.

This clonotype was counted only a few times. CDR3 sequence reads: CASSQVTVGGTDTQYF. The CDR3 nucleotides read TGTGCCAGCAGCCAAGTAACAGTGGGAGGGACAGATACGCAGTATTTT. The rearrangement links TRBV4-2 to TRBJ2-3; TRBD2 matches 7 bases. The germline V gene has CDR1 LGHNA and CDR2 YNFKEQ. The length of the CDR3 is 16 residues. The V gene end was trimmed by 1 base and the J gene end by 3 bases; junction bases not matched to a gene: 7.

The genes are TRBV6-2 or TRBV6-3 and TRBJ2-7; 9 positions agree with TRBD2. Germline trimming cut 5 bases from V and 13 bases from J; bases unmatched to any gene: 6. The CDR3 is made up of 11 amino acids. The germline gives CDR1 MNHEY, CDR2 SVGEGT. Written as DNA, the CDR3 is TGTGCCAGCAGTCAATCGGGACTAGCCTACTTC. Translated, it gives CASSQSGLAYF.

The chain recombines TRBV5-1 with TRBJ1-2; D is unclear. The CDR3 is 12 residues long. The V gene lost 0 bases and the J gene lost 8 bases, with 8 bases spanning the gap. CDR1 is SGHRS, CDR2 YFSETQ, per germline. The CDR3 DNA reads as TGCGCCAGCAGCTTGGCCGGGAGAGGCTACACCTTC. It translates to CASSLAGRGYTF.

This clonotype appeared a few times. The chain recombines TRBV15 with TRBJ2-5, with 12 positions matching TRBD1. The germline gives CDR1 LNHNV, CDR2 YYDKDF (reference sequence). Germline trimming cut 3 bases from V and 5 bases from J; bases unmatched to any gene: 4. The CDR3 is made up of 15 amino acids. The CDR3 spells CATSSRDRGHETQYF. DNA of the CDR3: TGTGCCACCAGCAGCCGGGACAGGGGGCATGAGACCCAGTACTTC.

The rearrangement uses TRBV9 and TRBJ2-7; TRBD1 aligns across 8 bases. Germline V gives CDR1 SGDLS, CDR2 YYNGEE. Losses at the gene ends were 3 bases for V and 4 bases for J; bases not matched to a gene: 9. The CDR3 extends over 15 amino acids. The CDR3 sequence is CASSAHGQGVYEQYF. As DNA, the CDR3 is TGTGCCAGCAGCGCCCACGGACAGGGTGTGTACGAGCAGTACTTC. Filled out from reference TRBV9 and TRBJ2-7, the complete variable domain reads DSGVTQTPKHLITATGQRVTLRCSPRSGDLSVYWYQQSLDQGLQFLIQYYNGEERAKGNILERFSAQQFPDLHSELNLSSLELGDSALYFCASSAHGQGVYEQYFGPGTRLTVT.

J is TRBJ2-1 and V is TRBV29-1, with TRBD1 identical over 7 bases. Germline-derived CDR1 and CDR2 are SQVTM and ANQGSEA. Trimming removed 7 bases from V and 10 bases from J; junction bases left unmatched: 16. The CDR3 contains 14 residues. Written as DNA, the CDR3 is TGCAGCGCTTACCGGGACAGTCATCCATCCGAGCAGTTCTTC. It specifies CSAYRDSHPSEQFF.

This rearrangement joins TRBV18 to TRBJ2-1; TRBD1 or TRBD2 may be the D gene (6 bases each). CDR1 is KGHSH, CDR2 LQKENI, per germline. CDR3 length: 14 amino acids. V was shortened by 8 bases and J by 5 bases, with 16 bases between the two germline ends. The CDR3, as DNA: TGTGCCAGCGCGACAGGAGGGGTGAACAATGAGCAGTTCTTC. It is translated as CASATGGVNNEQFF.

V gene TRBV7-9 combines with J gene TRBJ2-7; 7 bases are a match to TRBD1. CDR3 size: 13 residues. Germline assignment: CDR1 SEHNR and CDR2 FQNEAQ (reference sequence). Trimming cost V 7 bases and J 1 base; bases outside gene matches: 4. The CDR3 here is CASKLTGSYEQYF. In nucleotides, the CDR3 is TGTGCCAGCAAGTTGACAGGGTCCTACGAGCAGTACTTC.

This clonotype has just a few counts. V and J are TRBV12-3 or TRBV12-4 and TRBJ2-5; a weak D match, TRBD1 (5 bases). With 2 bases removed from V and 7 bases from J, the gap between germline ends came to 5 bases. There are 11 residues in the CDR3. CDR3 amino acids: CASSLRGTQYF. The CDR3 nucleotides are TGTGCCAGCAGTTTAAGGGGGACCCAGTACTTC.

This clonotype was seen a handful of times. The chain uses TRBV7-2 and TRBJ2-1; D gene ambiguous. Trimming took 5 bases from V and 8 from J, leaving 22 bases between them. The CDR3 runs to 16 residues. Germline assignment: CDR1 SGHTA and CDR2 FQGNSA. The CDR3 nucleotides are TGTGCCAGCAGCACGAGGACGGATTGGGTGATTTATGAGCAGTTCTTC. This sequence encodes CASSTRTDWVIYEQFF. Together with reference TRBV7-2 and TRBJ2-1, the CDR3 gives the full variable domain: GAGVSQSPSNKVTEKGKDVELRCDPISGHTALYWYRQSLGQGLEFLIYFQGNSAPDKSGLPSDRFSAERTGGSVSTLTIQRTQQEDSAVYLCASSTRTDWVIYEQFFGPGTRLTVL.

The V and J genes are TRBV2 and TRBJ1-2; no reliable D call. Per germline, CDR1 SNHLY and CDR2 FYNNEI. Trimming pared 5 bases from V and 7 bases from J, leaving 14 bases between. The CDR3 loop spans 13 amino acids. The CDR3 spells CASSTLETSGYTF. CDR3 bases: TGTGCCAGCAGTACCCTCGAGACAAGTGGCTACACCTTC.

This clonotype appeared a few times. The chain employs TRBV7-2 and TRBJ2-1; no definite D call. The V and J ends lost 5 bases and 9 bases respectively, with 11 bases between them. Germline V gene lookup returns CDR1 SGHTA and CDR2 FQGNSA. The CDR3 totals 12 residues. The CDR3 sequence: CASSPTTIEQFF. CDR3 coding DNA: TGTGCCAGCAGCCCCACTACTATTGAGCAGTTCTTC.

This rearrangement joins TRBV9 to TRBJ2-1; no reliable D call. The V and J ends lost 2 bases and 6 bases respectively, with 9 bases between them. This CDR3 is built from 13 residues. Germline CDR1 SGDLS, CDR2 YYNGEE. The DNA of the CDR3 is TGTGCCAGCAGCGTCGACATTCGCAATGAGCAGTTCTTC. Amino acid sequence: CASSVDIRNEQFF.

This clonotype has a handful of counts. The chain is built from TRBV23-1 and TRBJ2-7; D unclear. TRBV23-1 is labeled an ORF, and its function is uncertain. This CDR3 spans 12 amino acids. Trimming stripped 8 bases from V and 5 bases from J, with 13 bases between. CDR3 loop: CASLVGPNEQYF. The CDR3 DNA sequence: TGCGCCAGCCTGGTTGGTCCCAACGAGCAGTACTTC.

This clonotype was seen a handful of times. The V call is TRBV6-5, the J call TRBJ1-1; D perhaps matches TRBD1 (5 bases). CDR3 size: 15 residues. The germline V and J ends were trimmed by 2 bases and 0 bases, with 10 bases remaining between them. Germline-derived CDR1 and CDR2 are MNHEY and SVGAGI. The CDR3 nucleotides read TGTGCCAGCAGTTACGGGGCAATCATGAACACTGAAGCTTTCTTT. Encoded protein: CASSYGAIMNTEAFF.

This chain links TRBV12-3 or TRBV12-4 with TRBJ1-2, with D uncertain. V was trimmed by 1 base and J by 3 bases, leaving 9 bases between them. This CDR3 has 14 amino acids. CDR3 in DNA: TGTGCCAGCAGTTTAGATGGCAGTTACTATGGCTACACCTTC. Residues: CASSLDGSYYGYTF.